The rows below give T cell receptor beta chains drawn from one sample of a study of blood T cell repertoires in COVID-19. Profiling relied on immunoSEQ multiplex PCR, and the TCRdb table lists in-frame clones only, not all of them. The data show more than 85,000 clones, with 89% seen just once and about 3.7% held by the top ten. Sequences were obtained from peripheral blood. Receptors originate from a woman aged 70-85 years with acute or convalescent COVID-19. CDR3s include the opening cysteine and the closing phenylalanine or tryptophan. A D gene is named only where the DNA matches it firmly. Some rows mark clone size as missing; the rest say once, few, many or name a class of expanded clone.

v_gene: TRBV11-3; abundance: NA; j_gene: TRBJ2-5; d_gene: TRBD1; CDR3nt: TGTGCCAGCAGCCGCGGCGGGACAGGGGACAGAGTTGCCCAGTACTTC; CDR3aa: CASSRGGTGDRVAQYF
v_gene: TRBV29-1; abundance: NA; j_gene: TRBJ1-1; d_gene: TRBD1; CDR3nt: TGCAGCGTAGGGATGACAGGGGGGAACACTGAAGCTTTCTTT; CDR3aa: CSVGMTGGNTEAFF
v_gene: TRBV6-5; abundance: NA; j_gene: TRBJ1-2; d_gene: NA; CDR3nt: TGTGCCAGCAGTTTCGGACTCTCCTATGGCTACACCTTC; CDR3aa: CASSFGLSYGYTF
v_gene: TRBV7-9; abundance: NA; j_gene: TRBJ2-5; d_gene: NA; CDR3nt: TGTGCCAGCGGCCAGATAAAATTAAAAGAGACCCAGTACTTC; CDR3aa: CASGQIKLKETQYF
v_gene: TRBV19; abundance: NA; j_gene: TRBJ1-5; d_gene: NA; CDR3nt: TGTGCCAGTAGTCTCCCCAATCAGCCCCAGCATTTT; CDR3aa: CASSLPNQPQHF
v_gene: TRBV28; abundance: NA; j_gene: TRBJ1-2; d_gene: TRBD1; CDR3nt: TGTGCCAGCAGTTCGGGACAGCCCTTCTATGGCTACACCTTC; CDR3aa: CASSSGQPFYGYTF
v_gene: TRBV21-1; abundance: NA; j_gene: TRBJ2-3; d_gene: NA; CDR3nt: TGTGCCAGCAGCAAAGGTAGCGGGAGCTTCTTCTGCACAGATACGCAGTATTTT; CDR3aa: CASSKGSGSFFCTDTQYF
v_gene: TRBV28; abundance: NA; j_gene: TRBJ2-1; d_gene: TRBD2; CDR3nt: TGTGCCAGCACCGGGACTAGCGGGTACAATGAGCAGTTCTTC; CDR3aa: CASTGTSGYNEQFF
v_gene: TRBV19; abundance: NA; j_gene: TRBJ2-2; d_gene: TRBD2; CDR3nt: TGTGCCAGTAGTATTCGACTAGCGGGAGCGCACGGTGGGACCGGGGAGCTGTTTTTT; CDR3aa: CASSIRLAGAHGGTGELFF
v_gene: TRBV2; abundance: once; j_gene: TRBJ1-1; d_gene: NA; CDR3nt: TGTGCCAGCAGAAGCGATCCCCCTCGGGGCACTGAAGCTTTCTTT; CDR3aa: CASRSDPPRGTEAFF
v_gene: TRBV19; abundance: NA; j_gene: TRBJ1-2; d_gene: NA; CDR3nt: TGTGCCAGTAGTGACCGCACGGGGGTCTGGGGCTACACCTTC; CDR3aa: CASSDRTGVWGYTF
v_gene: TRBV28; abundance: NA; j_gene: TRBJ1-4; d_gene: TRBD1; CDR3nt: TGTGCCAGCAAACCGGGACAGGGAATTGAACTGTTTTTT; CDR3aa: CASKPGQGIELFF
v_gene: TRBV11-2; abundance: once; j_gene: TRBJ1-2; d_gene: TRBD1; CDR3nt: TGTGCCAGCAGCCCCACTACAGGGGGCTATGGCTACACCTTC; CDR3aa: CASSPTTGGYGYTF
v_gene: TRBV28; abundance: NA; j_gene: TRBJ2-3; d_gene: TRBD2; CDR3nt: TGTGCCAGCAGTTTACACCCCATAGCGGGAAGCACAGATACGCAGTATTTT; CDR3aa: CASSLHPIAGSTDTQYF
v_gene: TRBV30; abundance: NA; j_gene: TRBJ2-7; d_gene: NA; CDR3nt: TGTGCCTGGAGGAGGTTAGGGGGAAGAGGCGAGCAGTACTTC; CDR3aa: CAWRRLGGRGEQYF
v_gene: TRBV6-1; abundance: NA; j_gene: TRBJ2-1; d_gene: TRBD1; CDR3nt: TGTGCCAGCAGTGTCAGGGGGCGAACGGGATACAATGAGCAGTTCTTC; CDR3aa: CASSVRGRTGYNEQFF
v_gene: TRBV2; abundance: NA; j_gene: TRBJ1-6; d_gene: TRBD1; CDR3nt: TGTGCCAGCAGAGCGACAGGGGTTAATTCACCCCTCCACTTT; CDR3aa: CASRATGVNSPLHF
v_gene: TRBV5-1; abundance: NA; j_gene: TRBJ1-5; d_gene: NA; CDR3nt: TGCGCCAGCAGCTTGGGGTTAGAGAATCAGCCCCAGCATTTT; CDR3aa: CASSLGLENQPQHF
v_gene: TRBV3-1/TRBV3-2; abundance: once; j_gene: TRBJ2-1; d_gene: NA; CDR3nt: TGTGCCAGCAGCCAAGATCGTGGCCAGTACAATGAGCAGTTCTTC; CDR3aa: CASSQDRGQYNEQFF
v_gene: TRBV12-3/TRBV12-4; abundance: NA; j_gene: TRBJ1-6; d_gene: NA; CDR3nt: TGTGCCAGCAGTTGGGGGACAACCCTCCACTTT; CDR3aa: CASSWGTTLHF
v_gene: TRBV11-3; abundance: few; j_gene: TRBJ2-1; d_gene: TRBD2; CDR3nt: TGTGCCAGCAGCCGCGGGACCGGGACTAGAACTCACAATGAGCAGTTCTTC; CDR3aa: CASSRGTGTRTHNEQFF
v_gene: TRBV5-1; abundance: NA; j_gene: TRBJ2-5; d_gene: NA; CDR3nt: TGCGCCAGCAGCTCTGGGGCCACTGGGGCAGAGACCCAGTACTTC; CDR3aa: CASSSGATGAETQYF
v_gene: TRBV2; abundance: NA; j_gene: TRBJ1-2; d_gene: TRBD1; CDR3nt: TGTGCCAGCGGGAGACAGGGGTTCCGAACTAATGGCTACACCTTC; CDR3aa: CASGRQGFRTNGYTF
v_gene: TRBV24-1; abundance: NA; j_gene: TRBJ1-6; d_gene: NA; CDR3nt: TGTGCCACCAGCCGCCTACCGCGACACCTCTATAATTCACCCCTCCACTTT; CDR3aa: CATSRLPRHLYNSPLHF
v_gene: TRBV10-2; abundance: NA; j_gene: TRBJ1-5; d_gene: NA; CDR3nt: TGCGCCAGCAGTGAGTCTCGAGCGCCCCAGCATTTT; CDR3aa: CASSESRAPQHF
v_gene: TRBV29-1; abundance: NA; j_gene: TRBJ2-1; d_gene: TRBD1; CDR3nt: TGCAGCTGGGACAGGGGCTACAATGAGCAGTTCTTC; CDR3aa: CSWDRGYNEQFF
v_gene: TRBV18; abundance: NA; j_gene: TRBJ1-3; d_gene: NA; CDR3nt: TGTGCCAGCTCACCACCGTCGGGTATCTCTGGAAACACCATATATTTT; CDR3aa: CASSPPSGISGNTIYF
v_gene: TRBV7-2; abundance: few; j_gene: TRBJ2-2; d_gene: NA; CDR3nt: TGTGCCAGCAGTCGGGGAGCGGGCACCGGGGAGCTGTTTTTT; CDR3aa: CASSRGAGTGELFF
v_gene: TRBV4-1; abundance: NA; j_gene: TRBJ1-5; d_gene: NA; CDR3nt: TGCGCCAGCAGCCTAACGGGGGGGTTCGGCAATCAGCCCCAGCATTTT; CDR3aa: CASSLTGGFGNQPQHF
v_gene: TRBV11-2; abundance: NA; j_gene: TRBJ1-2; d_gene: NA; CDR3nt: TGTGCCAGCAGCTTCCCCGGTGGAGTGGATGGCTACACCTTC; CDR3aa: CASSFPGGVDGYTF
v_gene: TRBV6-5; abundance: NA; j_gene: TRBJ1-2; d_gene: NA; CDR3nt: TGTGCCAGCAGTTACGGGCTCCGGCTTGATAACTATGGCTACACCTTC; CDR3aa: CASSYGLRLDNYGYTF
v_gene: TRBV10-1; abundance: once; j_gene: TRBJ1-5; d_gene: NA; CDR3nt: TGCGCCAGCAGTCTATTTAGCAGGAGGGTAAAGCCCCAGCATTTT; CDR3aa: CASSLFSRRVKPQHF
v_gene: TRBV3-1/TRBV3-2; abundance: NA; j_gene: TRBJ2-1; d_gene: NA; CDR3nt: TGTGCCAGCAGCCAAGATCCCCCGGACTCACAAGTTCGAGGGCAGTTCTTC; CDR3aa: CASSQDPPDSQVRGQFF
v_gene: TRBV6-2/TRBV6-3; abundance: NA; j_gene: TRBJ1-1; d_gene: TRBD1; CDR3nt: TGTGCCAGCAGCCTTGGGGAACAGGGGGACACTGAAGCTTTCTTT; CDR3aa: CASSLGEQGDTEAFF
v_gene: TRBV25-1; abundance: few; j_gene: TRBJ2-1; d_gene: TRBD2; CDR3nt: TGTGCCAGCAGTGAACCGGGAACTAGCGGAACTGAGCAGTTCTTC; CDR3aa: CASSEPGTSGTEQFF
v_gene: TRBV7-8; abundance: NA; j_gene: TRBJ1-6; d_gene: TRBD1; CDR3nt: TGTGCCAGCAGCTTGTCCCGGGACAGAAATTCACCCCTCCACTTT; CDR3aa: CASSLSRDRNSPLHF
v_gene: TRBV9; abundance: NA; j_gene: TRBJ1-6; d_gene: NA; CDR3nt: TGTGCCAGCAGCGTAGGCATGTCGGGGGTAAATTATAATTCACCCCTCCACTTT; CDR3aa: CASSVGMSGVNYNSPLHF
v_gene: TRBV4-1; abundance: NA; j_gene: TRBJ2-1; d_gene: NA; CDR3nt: TGCGCCAGCAGCCAAGATTCCGGGTACAATGAGCAGTTCTTC; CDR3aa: CASSQDSGYNEQFF
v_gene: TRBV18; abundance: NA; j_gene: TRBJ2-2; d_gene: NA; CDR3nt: TGTGCCAGCTCACCACCATCGGGAACCGGGGAGCTGTTTTTT; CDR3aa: CASSPPSGTGELFF
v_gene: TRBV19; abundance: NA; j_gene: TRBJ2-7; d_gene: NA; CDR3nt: TGTGCCAGTAGTATAGTGGCCGACAGCACCTACGAGCAGTACTTC; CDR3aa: CASSIVADSTYEQYF
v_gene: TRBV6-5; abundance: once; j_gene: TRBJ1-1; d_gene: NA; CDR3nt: TGTGCCAGCACCGGGTGGGCGGGTCTCACTGAAGCTTTCTTT; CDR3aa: CASTGWAGLTEAFF
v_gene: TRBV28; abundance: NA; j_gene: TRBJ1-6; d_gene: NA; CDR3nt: TGTGCCAGCAGTTATCGCGCCTCACCCCTCCACTTT; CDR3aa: CASSYRASPLHF
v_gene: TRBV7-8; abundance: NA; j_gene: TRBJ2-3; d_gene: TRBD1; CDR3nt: TGTGCCAGCAGCTTAGTAGGGACAGGGTTTACAGATACGCAGTATTTT; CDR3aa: CASSLVGTGFTDTQYF
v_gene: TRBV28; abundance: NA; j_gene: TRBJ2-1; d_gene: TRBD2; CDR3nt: TGTGCCAGCAGTTCTAGCGGGACCGTGTACACCTACAATGAGCAGTTCTTC; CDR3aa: CASSSSGTVYTYNEQFF
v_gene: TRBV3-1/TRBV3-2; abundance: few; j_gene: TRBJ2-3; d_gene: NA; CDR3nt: TGTGCCAGCAGCCACACAGGCAGAACAGATACGCAGTATTTT; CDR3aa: CASSHTGRTDTQYF
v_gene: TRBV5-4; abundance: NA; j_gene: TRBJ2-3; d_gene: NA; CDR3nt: TGTGCCAGCAGCTCCCTAGAGGATACGCAGTATTTT; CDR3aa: CASSSLEDTQYF
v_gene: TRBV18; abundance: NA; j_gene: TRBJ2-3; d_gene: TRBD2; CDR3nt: TGTGCCAGCTCACCAATAGCGGGAGGGACGACAGATACGCAGTATTTT; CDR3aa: CASSPIAGGTTDTQYF
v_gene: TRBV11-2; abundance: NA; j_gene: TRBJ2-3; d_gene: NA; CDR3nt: TGTGCCACCACCGGGGGACAGTTCACAGATACGCAGTATTTT; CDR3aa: CATTGGQFTDTQYF
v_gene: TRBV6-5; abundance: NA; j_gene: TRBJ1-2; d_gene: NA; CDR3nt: TGTGCCAGCAGAGCGACAGGAAGGGGTTATGGCTACACCTTC; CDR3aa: CASRATGRGYGYTF
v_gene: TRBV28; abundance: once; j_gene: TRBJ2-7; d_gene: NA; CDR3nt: TGTGCCAGCAGCATCCAGGGGACCTACGAGCAGTACTTC; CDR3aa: CASSIQGTYEQYF
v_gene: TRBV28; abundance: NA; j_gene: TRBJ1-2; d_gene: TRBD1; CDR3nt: TGTGCCAGCAGTTTTGGGACAGTCTATGGCTACACCTTC; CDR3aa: CASSFGTVYGYTF
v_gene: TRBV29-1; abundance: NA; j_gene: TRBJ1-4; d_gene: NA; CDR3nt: TGCAGCGTTGAAGAAGAGGGCGTTGCAACTAATGAAAAACTGTTTTTT; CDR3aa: CSVEEEGVATNEKLFF
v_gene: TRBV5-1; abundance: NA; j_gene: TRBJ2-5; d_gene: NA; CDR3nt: TGCGCCAGCAGCGCGGGACGGCAGTACCAAGAGACCCAGTACTTC; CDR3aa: CASSAGRQYQETQYF
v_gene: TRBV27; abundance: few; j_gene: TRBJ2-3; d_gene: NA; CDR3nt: TGTGCCAGCAGGTCCCCTATCACAGATACGCAGTATTTT; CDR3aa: CASRSPITDTQYF
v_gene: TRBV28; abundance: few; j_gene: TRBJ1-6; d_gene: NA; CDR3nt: TGTGCCAGCAGGACAGGTTTTCTGGGTTCACCCCTCCACTTT; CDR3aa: CASRTGFLGSPLHF
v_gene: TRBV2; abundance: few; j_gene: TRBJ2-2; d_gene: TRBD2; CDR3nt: TGTGCCAGCCAAACTAGCGGGAACACCGGGGAGCTGTTTTTT; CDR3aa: CASQTSGNTGELFF
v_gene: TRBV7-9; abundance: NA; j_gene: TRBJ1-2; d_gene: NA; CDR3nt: TGTGCCAGCAGCCTTGTAACTAACTATGGCTACACCTTC; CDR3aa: CASSLVTNYGYTF
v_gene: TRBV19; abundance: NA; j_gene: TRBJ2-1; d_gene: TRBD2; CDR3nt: TGTGCCAGTAGTTATAGCGGGTCCCCCTACAATGAGCAGTTCTTC; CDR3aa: CASSYSGSPYNEQFF
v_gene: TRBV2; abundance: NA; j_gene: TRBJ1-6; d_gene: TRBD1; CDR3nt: TGTGCCAGCAGTGAACTGCGGACAGGCAATTCACCCCTCCACTTT; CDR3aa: CASSELRTGNSPLHF